The 16 T cell receptor beta chains in this list originate from one sample, sequenced in a study of identical twins. TCRdb passed the 5' RACE reads through MiXCR, listing each CDR3 protein once. The data show 200,000 or so distinct CDR3 sequences, about 7.5% seen once. The sample was also linked to a second study, of yellow fever vaccine responses in identical twins.

Sequencing was carried out using memory (CD45RO+) T cells sorted from blood. The receptors derive from a woman between 18 and 29 years old in good health.

The chain employs TRBV7-2 and TRBJ2-7; D is ambiguous. Germline values: CDR1 SGHTA, CDR2 FQGNSA. The CDR3 is made up of 11 amino acids. Trimming left V 5 bases short and J 4 bases short, with 6 bases between. The CDR3 loop is CASSITYEQYF. For the CDR3, the DNA is TGTGCCAGCAGCATTACTTACGAGCAGTACTTC.

A few counts support this clonotype. The chain couples TRBV7-2 to TRBJ2-7, with 9 bases fitting TRBD1. After removal of 2 bases from V and 6 bases from J, the junction contained 11 bases not matched to a gene. The CDR3 is 16 amino acids. Germline CDR1 reads SGHTA; CDR2 reads FQGNSA. CDR3 region: CASSLRGTGRSIEQYF. CDR3 nucleotides: TGTGCCAGCAGCTTACGAGGGACAGGGCGCTCGATCGAGCAGTACTTC.

This clonotype was seen only a few times. The chain couples TRBV27 to TRBJ2-3, with D uncertain. The germline V gene encodes CDR1 MNHEY and CDR2 SMNVEV (reference sequence). V was trimmed by 4 bases and J by 10 bases, leaving 24 bases between them. The CDR3 runs 16 residues. The CDR3 DNA sequence: TGTGCCAGCAGTTCTCAACGAGAAGTGGGCCTTGGGGCGCAGTATTTT. Its translation: CASSSQREVGLGAQYF.

This clonotype was observed a handful of times. The chain is built from TRBV2 and TRBJ2-6; no reliable D call. CDR3 size: 14 residues. Germline V gene lookup returns CDR1 SNHLY and CDR2 FYNNEI. V was shortened by 6 bases and J by 0 bases, with 6 bases between the two germline ends. CDR3 coding DNA: TGTGCCAGCAGCCGGGTCTCTGGGGCCAACGTCCTGACTTTC. Protein sequence: CASSRVSGANVLTF.

Ten or more counts support this clonotype. The V and J genes are TRBV7-9 and TRBJ2-7, with 10 bases matching TRBD1. CDR1 and CDR2 from the germline V gene are SEHNR and FQNEAQ (reference sequence). This CDR3 contains 15 residues. V gave up 5 bases and J gave up 3 bases; unmatched junction bases: 7. DNA for the CDR3: TGTGCCAGCAGCCTGGGACAGGGGCTAATCTACGAGCAGTACTTC. Translating it yields CASSLGQGLIYEQYF.

This clonotype was picked up a small number of times. The chain joins TRBV15 to TRBJ2-1, with D perhaps assigned TRBD1 or TRBD2 (5 bases each). The V end was cut by 3 bases, the J end by 5 bases, with 17 bases between. Germline V CDR1 and CDR2: LNHNV, YYDKDF (reference sequence). The CDR3 totals 16 residues. The CDR3 bases are TGTGCCACCAGCAGGGGTGGGACGACGGTTGACAATGAGCAGTTCTTC. It codes for CATSRGGTTVDNEQFF.

V is TRBV6-5 and J is TRBJ2-1; D may be TRBD1 (6 bases). Germline CDR1 reads MNHEY; CDR2 reads SVGAGI. This CDR3 region has 13 residues. Trimming took off 6 bases at V and 9 bases at J, with 15 bases between the two ends. CDR3 region: CASSYRVRSEQFF. The DNA for the CDR3 is TGTGCCAGCAGCTACAGGGTAAGGAGTGAGCAGTTCTTC.

In this sample, this clonotype turned up many times. The rearrangement joins TRBV5-1 to TRBJ2-7, with 12 bases aligning to TRBD1. Germline V gives CDR1 SGHRS, CDR2 YFSETQ. CDR3 length: 16 residues. Trimming at V came to 0 bases and at J to 2 bases, leaving 3 bases not matched to a gene. The CDR3 sequence: CASSLDGTGGPYEQYF. The CDR3 region has the DNA TGCGCCAGCAGCTTGGATGGGACAGGGGGCCCCTACGAGCAGTACTTC. The full variable domain, its missing parts supplied by reference TRBV5-1 and TRBJ2-7, is KAGVTQTPRYLIKTRGQQVTLSCSPISGHRSVSWYQQTPGQGLQFLFEYFSETQRNKGNFPGRFSGRQFSNSRSEMNVSTLELGDSALYLCASSLDGTGGPYEQYFGPGTRLTVT.

This clonotype was detected only a few times. The J gene is TRBJ2-6, the V gene TRBV6-5; D unclear. The CDR3 sequence is 15 residues long. From germline, CDR1 is MNHEY and CDR2 SVGAGI. The V end lost 4 bases, the J end lost 1 base, and 8 bases lay between the germline ends. The CDR3: CASSSKVSGANVLTF. DNA for the CDR3: TGTGCCAGCAGTTCAAAGGTATCTGGGGCCAACGTCCTGACTTTC.

At least ten counts were recorded for this clonotype. The chain carries TRBV24-1 and TRBJ2-2, with 13 positions matching TRBD2. Losses at the gene ends were 3 bases for V and 0 bases for J; bases not matched to a gene: 0. This CDR3 spans 17 amino acids. Germline lookup yields CDR1 KGHDR and CDR2 SFDVKD. CDR3 sequence reads: CATSDTSGRANTGELFF. CDR3 in DNA: TGTGCCACCAGTGATACTAGCGGGAGGGCGAACACCGGGGAGCTGTTTTTT.

This clonotype was observed many times. The chain joins TRBV5-1 to TRBJ2-7, with TRBD1 as a possible D gene (6 bases). Between the trimmed V and J ends, which lost 3 bases and 3 bases, there was a span of 13 bases. This CDR3 is 14 amino acids long. Germline lookup yields CDR1 SGHRS and CDR2 YFSETQ. The CDR3 protein is CASSSGDPIYEQYF. The CDR3 nucleotides read TGCGCCAGCAGCTCAGGGGACCCCATCTACGAGCAGTACTTC.

At least ten counts were recorded for this clonotype. The genes are TRBV11-1 and TRBJ2-1; D might be TRBD2 (5 bases). The CDR3 length is 19 residues. Between the trimmed V and J ends, which lost 4 bases and 4 bases, there was a span of 26 bases. From germline, CDR1 is SGHAT and CDR2 FQDESV (reference sequence). DNA of the CDR3: TGTGCCAGCAGCTCACCCCTTGGTTCGGCGGGTACAACTTACAATGAGCAGTTCTTC. Amino acid sequence: CASSSPLGSAGTTYNEQFF.

The chain joins TRBV9 to TRBJ2-3; tentatively, D is TRBD1 (5 bases). V lost 4 bases and J lost 2, with 14 bases in between. This CDR3 comprises 15 residues. Germline-derived CDR1 and CDR2 are SGDLS and YYNGEE. The CDR3 is CASSRLTGTTDTQYF. CDR3 coding DNA: TGTGCCAGCAGCCGTTTAACAGGAACCACAGATACGCAGTATTTT.

Ten or more counts support this clonotype. The CDR3 sequence: CASSLVLGTGAYEQYF. In DNA form, the CDR3 reads TGTGCCAGCAGTTTAGTTCTTGGGACAGGAGCCTACGAGCAGTACTTC. The chain joins TRBV28 to TRBJ2-7; 8 nucleotides agree with TRBD1. Germline V gene sequence: CDR1 MDHEN, CDR2 SYDVKM. CDR3 size: 16 residues. J lost 2 bases, V lost 2 bases, and 8 bases had no gene match.

This clonotype was observed at least ten times. The chain's CDR3 is CASSQDEQGYNEQFF. As DNA, the CDR3 is TGCGCCAGCAGCCAAGATGAACAGGGTTACAATGAGCAGTTCTTC. This chain links TRBV4-1 with TRBJ2-1, with D perhaps matching TRBD1 (6 bases). There are 15 residues in the CDR3. The V and J ends lost 0 bases and 4 bases respectively, with 10 bases between them. Germline V gene sequence: CDR1 MGHRA, CDR2 YSYEKL.

Concerning this clonotype: A read error is possible here, since a much larger clone lies one base away. V usage is TRBV11-1 and J usage is TRBJ2-5, with D unclear. This CDR3 contains 18 residues. Germline V lookup: CDR1 SGHAT, CDR2 FQDESV (reference sequence). V lost 0 bases and J 3 bases, leaving 20 bases between the germline ends. The CDR3 nucleotides read TGTGCCAGCAGCTTAGCTCTTCGCCGTCGTGAGCTGAAAGAGACCCAGTACTTC. This sequence encodes CASSLALRRRELKETQYF.